The T cell receptor beta chain described here comes from a study of shared clonotypes between healthy human individuals (dated by TCRdb to 2020 to 2021). In the study overall: The cohort included a few men and two women between 18 and 49 years of age. Different laboratories and diverse techniques were used to prepare libraries and sequence TCR repertoires, to increase sequencing depth and limit assay-specific biases. Each donor's leukapheresis produced roughly between roughly 0.85 and 9.5 billion PBMCs. The study deeply sequenced blood TCR repertoires of several healthy adults to estimate repertoire size and the extent of clonotype sharing between individuals. For each donor, CD4 naive and CD4 memory were each given three plates, CD8 naive was given two plates, and CD8 memory was given one plate. The full study reports these points: When a few donors were compared, the shared fraction of clonotypes was around 5% for naive CD4, roughly 3.3% for naive CD8, roughly 2.3% for memory CD4, and 0.4% for memory CD8. Because the study included a small number of donors, the genetic and exposure-history diversity represented was limited. Based on pairwise subsampling, the degree of clonotype sharing among donors was expected to be affected by sequencing depth. Sampling was restricted to blood, and TCR repertoires in tissues likely differ from the TCR repertoires found in blood. Clonotypes shared by all four sorted-subset donors showed higher generation probabilities than non-shared clonotypes. Naive subsets generally had larger estimated clonotype richness than memory subsets. Rarefaction of sorted-subset datasets indicated incomplete sequencing despite the large sequencing depth.

The donors were healthy, HIV-negative adults who had no recently reported acute infections or vaccinations. Every donor was a Caucasian adult living in Nashville, Tennessee, USA. CD4+ T cells were enriched by magnetic negative selection, after which naive cells were positively selected on CD45RA and the negative fraction was taken as the memory subset. Blood was obtained by leukapheresis, after which PBMCs were separated by Ficoll-Histopaque density gradient centrifugation and cryopreserved in liquid nitrogen vapor phase. Analytical flow cytometry was used to check the purity and quantity of each magnetically sorted T cell population. Each sorted fraction had its genomic DNA isolated and then quantified by UV absorbance on a Nanodrop 2000c. In regard to this clone: Its target antigen remains unknown. Base qualities are not at hand, and no much larger clone is one base apart.

Using the deep immunoSEQ assay, TCR CDR3 regions were amplified from genomic DNA by multiplex PCR. Extracted genomic DNA from each cell subset was distributed evenly across all wells of several immunoSEQ 96-well plates, and each plate was treated as a replicate. For sorted subsets, about 0.2 ug genomic DNA, equal to tens of thousands of T cell genomes, was loaded into each replicate PCR. Purified libraries were quantified with a Qubit 3.0 fluorometer, sized on a Bioanalyzer 2100, and re-quantified with the KAPA Library Quantification kit. Every immunoSEQ 96-well plate was sequenced on a dedicated single-read 150-cycle Illumina NextSeq 550 flow cell. As for the original processing: Because only junctional sequences without quality scores were contained in the immunoSEQ output, filtering matching that applied to full-length reads could not be performed. To assign V/J genes and CDR3, sequences were annotated using PyIR, a Python wrapper for IgBLAST v1.9, with IMGT germline references. Reads were filtered out if the reads had weak V/J assignments (E-value above 1e-6), no CDR3, stop codons, out-of-frame junctions, or ambiguous translated residues. V3J clonotypes were defined as sequences sharing an identical inferred V gene, J gene, and CDR3 amino acid sequence. Percentage overlap between repertoires was calculated by dividing the number of shared unique clonotypes by the size of the smaller repertoire. Repertoire richness was assessed with RTK rarefaction, the Chao1 estimator, and Recon v2.1 estimates of unobserved clonotypes. For all TCRbeta clonotypes obtained by the gDNA method from a few donors, generation probabilities were computed with OLGA. This is the immuneACCESS table as TCRdb keeps it, with only in-frame sequences that have V and J called. A part of the clones is gone; compared with another copy, unresolved V genes explain less than half, and the rest is unexplained. That table gives V, J and clone size, and the DNA gave D and trimming. The sample table holds 2 million to 3 million clones, of which 93% were seen once. The ten largest clonotypes hold more than 0.35% of the sample.

The TCR originated in a man aged 18 to 30 in good health. Some clones in this sample may be carry-over from other donors' samples. Source material: naive CD4+ T cells from PBMCs. In light of the paper, this sample's cell subset or site label describes: CD45RA+ positively selected.

This receptor has the CDR3 CASRRQGGSTDTQYF. The DNA is TGTGCCAGCAGGCGACAGGGGGGATCCACAGATACGCAGTATTTT. The chain joins TRBV6-6 to TRBJ2-3, with 9 central nucleotides matching TRBD1. Clipping removes 6 bases from V and 2 bases from J, with 6 as the unmatched junction base count. CDR3 length: 15 amino acids, cysteine to phenylalanine. This entry keeps only the CDR3 DNA: 45 bases, framed from base 1. The germline V gene (reference sequence) provides CDR1 MNHNY and CDR2 SVGAGI.